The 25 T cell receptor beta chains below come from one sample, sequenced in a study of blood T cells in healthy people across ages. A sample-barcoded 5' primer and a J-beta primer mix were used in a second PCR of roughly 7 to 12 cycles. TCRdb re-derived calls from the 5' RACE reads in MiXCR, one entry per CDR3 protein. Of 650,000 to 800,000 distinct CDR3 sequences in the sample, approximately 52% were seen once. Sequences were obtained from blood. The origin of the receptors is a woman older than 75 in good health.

CDR3 protein: CASSSDRDNEQFF. In DNA, the CDR3 is TGTGCCAGCAGCTCGGACAGGGACAATGAGCAGTTCTTC. The chain recombines TRBV7-2 with TRBJ2-1; 8 bases align to TRBD1. Trimming removed 4 bases from V and 5 bases from J; junction bases left unmatched: 1. Germline CDR1 SGHTA, CDR2 FQGNSA. This CDR3 is 13 amino acids long.

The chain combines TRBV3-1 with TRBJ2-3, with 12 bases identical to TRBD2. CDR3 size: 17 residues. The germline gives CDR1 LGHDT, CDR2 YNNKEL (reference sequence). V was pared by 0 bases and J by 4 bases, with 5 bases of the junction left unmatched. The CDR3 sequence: CASSQDRLAGVPDTQYF. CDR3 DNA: TGTGCCAGCAGCCAAGATCGACTAGCGGGAGTTCCAGATACGCAGTATTTT.

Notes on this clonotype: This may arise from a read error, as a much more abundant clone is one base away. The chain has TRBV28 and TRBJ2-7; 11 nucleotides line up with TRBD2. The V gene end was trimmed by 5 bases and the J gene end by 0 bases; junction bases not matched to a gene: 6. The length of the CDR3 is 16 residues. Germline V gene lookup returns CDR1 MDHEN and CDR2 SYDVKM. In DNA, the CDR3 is TGTGCCAGCAGTCCCCCGACTAGCGGGAACTCCTACGAGCAGTACTTC. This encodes CASSPPTSGNSYEQYF.

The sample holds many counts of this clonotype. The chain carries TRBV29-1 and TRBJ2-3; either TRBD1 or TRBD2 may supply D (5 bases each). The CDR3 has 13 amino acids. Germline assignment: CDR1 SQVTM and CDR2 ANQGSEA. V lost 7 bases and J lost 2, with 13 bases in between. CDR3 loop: CSATGLNTDTQYF. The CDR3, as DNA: TGCAGCGCCACAGGACTGAACACAGATACGCAGTATTTT.

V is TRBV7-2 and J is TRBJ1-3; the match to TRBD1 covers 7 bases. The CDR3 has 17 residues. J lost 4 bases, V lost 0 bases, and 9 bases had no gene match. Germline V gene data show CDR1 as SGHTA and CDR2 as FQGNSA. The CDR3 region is CASSLAREGARGNTIYF. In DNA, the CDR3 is TGTGCCAGCAGCTTAGCGAGGGAGGGGGCGCGAGGAAACACCATATATTTT.

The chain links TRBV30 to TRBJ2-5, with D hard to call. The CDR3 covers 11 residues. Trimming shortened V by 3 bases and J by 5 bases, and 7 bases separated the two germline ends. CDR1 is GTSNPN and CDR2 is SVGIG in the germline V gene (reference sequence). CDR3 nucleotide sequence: TGTGCCTGGAGCCGACTCGAGACCCAGTACTTC. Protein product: CAWSRLETQYF.

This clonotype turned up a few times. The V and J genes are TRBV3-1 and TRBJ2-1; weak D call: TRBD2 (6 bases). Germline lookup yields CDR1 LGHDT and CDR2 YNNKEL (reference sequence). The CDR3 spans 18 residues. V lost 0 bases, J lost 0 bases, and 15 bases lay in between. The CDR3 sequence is CASSQDYRRESSYNEQFF. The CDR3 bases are TGTGCCAGCAGCCAAGATTACCGGAGGGAGAGCTCCTACAATGAGCAGTTCTTC.

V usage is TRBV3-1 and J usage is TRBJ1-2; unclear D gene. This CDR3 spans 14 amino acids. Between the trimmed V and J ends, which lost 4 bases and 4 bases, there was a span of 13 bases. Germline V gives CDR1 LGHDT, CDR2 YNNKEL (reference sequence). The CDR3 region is CASSPTTVGYGYTF. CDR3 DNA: TGTGCCAGCAGCCCAACGACGGTAGGCTATGGCTACACCTTC.

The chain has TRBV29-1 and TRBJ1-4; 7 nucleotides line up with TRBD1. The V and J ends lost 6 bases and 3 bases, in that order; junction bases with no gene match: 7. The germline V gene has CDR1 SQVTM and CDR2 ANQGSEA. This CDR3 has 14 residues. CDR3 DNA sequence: TGCAGCGTGGGGGGACAGCTTCCTAATGAAAAACTGTTTTTT. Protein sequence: CSVGGQLPNEKLFF. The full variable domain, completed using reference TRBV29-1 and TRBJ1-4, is SAVISQKPSRDICQRGTSLTIQCQVDSQVTMMFWYRQQPGQSLTLIATANQGSEATYESGFVIDKFPISRPNLTFSTLTVSNMSPEDSSIYLCSVGGQLPNEKLFFGSGTQLSVL.

The CDR3 spells CSVVERGYNEQYF. CDR3 sequence (DNA): TGCAGCGTTGTCGAGCGGGGGTACAATGAGCAGTACTTC. The gene calls are TRBV29-1 and TRBJ2-7, with TRBD2 matching 8 bases. V shed 4 bases and J 7 bases; nucleotides not matched to a gene: 9. The germline V gene encodes CDR1 SQVTM and CDR2 ANQGSEA. The CDR3 is 13 residues long.

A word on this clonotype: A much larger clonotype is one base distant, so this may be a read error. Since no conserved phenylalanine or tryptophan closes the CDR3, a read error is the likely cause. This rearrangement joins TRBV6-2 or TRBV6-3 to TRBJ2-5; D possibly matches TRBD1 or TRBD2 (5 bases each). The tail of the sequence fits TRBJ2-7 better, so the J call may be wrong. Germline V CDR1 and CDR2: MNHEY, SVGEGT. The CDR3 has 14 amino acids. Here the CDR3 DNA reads TGTGCCAGCAGCCTCGGGGCCAACGATTACGAGCAGTACTTG. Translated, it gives CASSLGANDYEQYL.

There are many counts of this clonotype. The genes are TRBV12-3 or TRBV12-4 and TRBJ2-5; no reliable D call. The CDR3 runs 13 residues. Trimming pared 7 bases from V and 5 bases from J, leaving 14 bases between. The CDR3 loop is CASTLGSSETQYF. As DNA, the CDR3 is TGTGCCAGCACATTGGGCTCATCGGAGACCCAGTACTTC.

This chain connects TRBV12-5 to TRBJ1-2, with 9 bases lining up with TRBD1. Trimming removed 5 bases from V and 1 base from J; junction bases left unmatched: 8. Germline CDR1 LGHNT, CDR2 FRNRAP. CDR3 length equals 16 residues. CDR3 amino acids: CASGPGTGSRNYGYTF. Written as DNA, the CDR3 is TGTGCTAGTGGTCCCGGGACAGGGTCTCGTAACTATGGCTACACCTTC.

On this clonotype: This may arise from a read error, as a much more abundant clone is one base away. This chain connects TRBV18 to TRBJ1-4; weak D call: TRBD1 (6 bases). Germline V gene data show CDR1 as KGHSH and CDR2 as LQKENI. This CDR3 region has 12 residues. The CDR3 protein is CASSPKGERLFF. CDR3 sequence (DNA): TGTGCCAGCTCACCGAAGGGGGAAAGACTGTTTTTT.

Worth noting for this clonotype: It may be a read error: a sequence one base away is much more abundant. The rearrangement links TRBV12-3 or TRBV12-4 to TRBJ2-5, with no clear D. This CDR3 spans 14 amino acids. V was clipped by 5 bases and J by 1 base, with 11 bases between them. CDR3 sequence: CASSMVTAQETQYF. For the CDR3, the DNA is TGTGCCAGCAGTATGGTGACTGCCCAAGAGACCCAGTACTTC.

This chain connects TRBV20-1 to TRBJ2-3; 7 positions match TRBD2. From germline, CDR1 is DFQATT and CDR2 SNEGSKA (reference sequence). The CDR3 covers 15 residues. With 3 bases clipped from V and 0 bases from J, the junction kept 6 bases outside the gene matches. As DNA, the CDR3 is TGCAGTGCTAGGAACCGGGGGGTTAGCACAGATACGCAGTATTTT. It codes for CSARNRGVSTDTQYF.

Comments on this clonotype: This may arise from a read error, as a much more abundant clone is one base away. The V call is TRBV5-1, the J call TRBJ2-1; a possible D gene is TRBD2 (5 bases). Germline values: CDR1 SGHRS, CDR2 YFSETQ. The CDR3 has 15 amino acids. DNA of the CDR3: TGCGTCAGCAGCTTCGACGGGAACTCCTACAATGAGCAGTTCTTC. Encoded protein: CVSSFDGNSYNEQFF.

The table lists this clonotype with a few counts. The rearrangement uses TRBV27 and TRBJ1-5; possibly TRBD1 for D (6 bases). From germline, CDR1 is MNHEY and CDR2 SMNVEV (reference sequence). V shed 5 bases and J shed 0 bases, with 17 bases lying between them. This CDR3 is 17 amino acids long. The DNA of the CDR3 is TGTGCCAGCAGTCCGGGGGGCAGCTTCTATAGCAATCAGCCCCAGCATTTT. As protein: CASSPGGSFYSNQPQHF.

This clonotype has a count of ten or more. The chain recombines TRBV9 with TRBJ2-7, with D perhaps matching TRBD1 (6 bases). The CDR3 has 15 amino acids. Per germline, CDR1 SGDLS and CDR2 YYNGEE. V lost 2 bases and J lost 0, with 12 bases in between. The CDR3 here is CASSVTGLTSYEQYF. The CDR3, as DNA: TGTGCCAGCAGCGTCACAGGGCTAACCTCCTACGAGCAGTACTTC.

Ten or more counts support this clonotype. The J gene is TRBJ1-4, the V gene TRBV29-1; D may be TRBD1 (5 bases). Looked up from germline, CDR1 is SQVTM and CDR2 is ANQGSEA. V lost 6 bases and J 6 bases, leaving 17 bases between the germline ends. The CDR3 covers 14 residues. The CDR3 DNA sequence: TGCAGCGTCGTAGACGGGACGGGTCATGAAAAACTGTTTTTT. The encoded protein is CSVVDGTGHEKLFF.

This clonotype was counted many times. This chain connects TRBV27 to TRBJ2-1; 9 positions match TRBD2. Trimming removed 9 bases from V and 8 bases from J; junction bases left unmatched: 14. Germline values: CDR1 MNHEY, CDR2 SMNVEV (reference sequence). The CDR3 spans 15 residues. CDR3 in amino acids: CASTDLAGKLHEQFF. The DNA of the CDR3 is TGTGCCAGTACCGATCTAGCGGGGAAGCTCCATGAGCAGTTCTTC.

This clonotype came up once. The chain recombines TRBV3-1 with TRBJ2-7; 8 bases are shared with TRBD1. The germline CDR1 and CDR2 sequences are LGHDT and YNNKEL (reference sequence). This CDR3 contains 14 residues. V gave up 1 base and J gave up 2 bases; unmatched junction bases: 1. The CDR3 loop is CASSQGTGTYEQYF. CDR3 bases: TGTGCCAGCAGCCAAGGGACAGGGACCTACGAGCAGTACTTC.

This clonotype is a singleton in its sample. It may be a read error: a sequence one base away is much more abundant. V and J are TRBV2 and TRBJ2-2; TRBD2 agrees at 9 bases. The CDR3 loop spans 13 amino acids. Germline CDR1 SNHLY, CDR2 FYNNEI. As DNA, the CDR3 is TGTGCCAGCAGCCCTAGCGGGGCCGGGGAGCCGTTTTTT. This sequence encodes CASSPSGAGEPFF. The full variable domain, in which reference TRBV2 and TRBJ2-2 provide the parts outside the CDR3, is EPEVTQTPSHQVTQMGQEVILRCVPISNHLYFYWYRQILGQKVEFLVSFYNNEISEKSEIFDDQFSVERPDGSNFTLKIRSTKLEDSAMYFCASSPSGAGEPFFGEGSRLTVL.

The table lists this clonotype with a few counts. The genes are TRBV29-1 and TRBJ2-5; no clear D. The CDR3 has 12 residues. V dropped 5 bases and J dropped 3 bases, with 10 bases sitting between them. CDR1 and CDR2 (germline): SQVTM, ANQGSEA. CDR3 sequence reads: CSVTGSKETQYF. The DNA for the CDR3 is TGCAGCGTTACCGGTTCCAAAGAGACCCAGTACTTC.

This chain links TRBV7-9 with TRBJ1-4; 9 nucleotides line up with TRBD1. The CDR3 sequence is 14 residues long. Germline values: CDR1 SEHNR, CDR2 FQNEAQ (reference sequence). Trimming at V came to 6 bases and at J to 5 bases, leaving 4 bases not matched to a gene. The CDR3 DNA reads TGTGCCAGCAGGACCGGGACAGGGAATGAAAAACTGTTTTTT. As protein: CASRTGTGNEKLFF. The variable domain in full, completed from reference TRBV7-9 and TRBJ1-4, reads DTGVSQNPRHKITKRGQNVTFRCDPISEHNRLYWYRQTLGQGPEFLTYFQNEAQLEKSRLLSDRFSAERPKGSFSTLEIQRTEQGDSAMYLCASRTGTGNEKLFFGSGTQLSVL.